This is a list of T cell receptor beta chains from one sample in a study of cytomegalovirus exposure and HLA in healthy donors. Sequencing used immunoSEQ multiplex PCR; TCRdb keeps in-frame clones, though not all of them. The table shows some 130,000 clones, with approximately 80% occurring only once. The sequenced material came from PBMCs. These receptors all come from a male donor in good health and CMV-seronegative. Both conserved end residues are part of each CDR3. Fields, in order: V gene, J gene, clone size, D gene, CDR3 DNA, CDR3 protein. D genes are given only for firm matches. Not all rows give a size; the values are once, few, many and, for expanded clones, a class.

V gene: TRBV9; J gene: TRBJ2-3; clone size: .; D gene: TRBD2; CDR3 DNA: TGTGCCAGCAGCTGGGGACTAGCGGGGGGGCCTAGCACAGATACGCAGTATTTT; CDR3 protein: CASSWGLAGGPSTDTQYF
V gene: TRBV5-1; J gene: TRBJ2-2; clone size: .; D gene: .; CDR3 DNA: TGCGCCAGCAGCTCATTAGCTCCCGGGGAGCTGTTTTTT; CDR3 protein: CASSSLAPGELFF
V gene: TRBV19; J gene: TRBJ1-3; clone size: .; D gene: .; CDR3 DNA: TGTGCCAGTAGTATCGAATCCTACTCTGGAAACACCATATATTTT; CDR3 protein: CASSIESYSGNTIYF
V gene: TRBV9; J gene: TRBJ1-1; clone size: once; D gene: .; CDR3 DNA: TGTGCCAGCAGCAGTAGGATAGGGGTAGCTGAAGCTTTCTTT; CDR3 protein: CASSSRIGVAEAFF
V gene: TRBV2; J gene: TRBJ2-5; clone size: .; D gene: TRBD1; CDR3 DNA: TGTGCCAGCATTACAGGGGGCGCGAGTGAGACCCAGTACTTC; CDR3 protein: CASITGGASETQYF
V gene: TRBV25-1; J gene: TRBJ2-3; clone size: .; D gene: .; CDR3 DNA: TGTGCCAGCATAAGTTGGGAGGCAGATACGCAGTATTTT; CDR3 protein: CASISWEADTQYF
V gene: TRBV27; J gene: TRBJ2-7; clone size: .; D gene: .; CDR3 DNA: TGTGCCAGCAGGATGACAGCTAATACCTACGAGCAGTACTTC; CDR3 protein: CASRMTANTYEQYF
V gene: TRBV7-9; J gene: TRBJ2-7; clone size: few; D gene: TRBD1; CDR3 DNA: TGTGCCAGCAGCGGAAAGGACAGGTCAATTTCCTACGAGCAGTACTTC; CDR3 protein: CASSGKDRSISYEQYF
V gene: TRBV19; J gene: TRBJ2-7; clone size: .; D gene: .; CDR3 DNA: TGTGCCACACGGGACACCGAGTCTGTGTGGGAGCAGTACTTC; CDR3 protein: CATRDTESVWEQYF
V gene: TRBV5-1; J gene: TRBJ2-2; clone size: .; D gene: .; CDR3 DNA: TGCGCCAGCAGCTTATTAATAGACACCGGGGAGCTGTTTTTT; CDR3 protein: CASSLLIDTGELFF
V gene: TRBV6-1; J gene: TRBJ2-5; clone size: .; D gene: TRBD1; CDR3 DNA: TGTGCCAGCGCCGGACAGGGGGCGAAGACCCAGTACTTC; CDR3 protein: CASAGQGAKTQYF
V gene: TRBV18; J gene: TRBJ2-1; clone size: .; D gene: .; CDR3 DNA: TGTGCCAGCTCACCCGGACTTAACAATGAGCAGTTCTTC; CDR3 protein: CASSPGLNNEQFF
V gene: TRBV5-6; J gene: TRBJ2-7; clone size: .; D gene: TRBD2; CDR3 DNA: TGTGCCAGCAGCTTGGTAGCGGGGGCCCCCTACGAGCAGTACTTC; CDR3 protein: CASSLVAGAPYEQYF
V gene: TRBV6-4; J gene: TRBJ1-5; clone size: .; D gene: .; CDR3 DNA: TGTGCCAGCGGGCGGGAGGGTGATGGCCGGGTCCCTCAGCCCCAGCATTTT; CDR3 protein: CASGREGDGRVPQPQHF
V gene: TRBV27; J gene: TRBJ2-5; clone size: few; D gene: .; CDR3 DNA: TGTGCCAGCACAAGTTTTGAAGGGCTAGCTGTAGAGACCCAGTACTTC; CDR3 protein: CASTSFEGLAVETQYF
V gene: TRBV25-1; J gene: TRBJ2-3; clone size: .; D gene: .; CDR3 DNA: TGTGCCAGCAGTGCTAGCACAGATACGCAGTATTTT; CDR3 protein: CASSASTDTQYF
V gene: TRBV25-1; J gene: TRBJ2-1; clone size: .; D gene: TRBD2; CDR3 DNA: TGTGCCAGCAGTGACCCGCAACTAGCGGATAAATACAATGAGCAGTTCTTC; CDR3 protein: CASSDPQLADKYNEQFF
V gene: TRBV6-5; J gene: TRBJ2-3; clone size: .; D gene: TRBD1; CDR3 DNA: TGTGCCAGCAGTTTACTCACCACAGGGGGCCTAGATACGCAGTATTTT; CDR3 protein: CASSLLTTGGLDTQYF
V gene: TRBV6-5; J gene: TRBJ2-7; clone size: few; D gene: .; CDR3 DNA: TGTGCCAGCAGCGACAGAAGCTCCTACGAGCAGTACTTC; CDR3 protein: CASSDRSSYEQYF
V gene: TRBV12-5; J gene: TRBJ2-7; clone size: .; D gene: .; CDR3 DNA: TGTGCTAGTGGTCTCAGGTACTACGAGCAGTACTTC; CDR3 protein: CASGLRYYEQYF
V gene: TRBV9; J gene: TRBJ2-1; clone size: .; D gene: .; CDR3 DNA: TGTGCCAGCAGCCCGACAGGACAGAGCTCCTACAATGAGCAGTTCTTC; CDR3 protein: CASSPTGQSSYNEQFF
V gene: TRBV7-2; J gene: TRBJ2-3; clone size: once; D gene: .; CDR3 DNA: TGTGCCAGCAGCCTTACGGGGGGCAGCACAGATACGCAGTATTTT; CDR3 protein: CASSLTGGSTDTQYF
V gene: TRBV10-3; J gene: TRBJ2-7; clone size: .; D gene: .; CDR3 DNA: TGTGCCTCAAGGGGGGGCGTGGGCTACGAGCAGTACTTC; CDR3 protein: CASRGGVGYEQYF
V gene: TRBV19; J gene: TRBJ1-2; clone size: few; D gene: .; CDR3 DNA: TGTGCCAGTAGTTATACAGATAACTATGGCTACACCTTC; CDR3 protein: CASSYTDNYGYTF
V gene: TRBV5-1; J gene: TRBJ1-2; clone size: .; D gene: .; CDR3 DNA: TGCGCCAGCAGCGCGGACGGCGCGGGAGGCTACACCTTC; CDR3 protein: CASSADGAGGYTF
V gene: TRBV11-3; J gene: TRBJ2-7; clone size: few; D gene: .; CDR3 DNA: TGTGCCAGCAGCTTAGGTCCTACCTACGAGCAGTACTTC; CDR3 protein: CASSLGPTYEQYF
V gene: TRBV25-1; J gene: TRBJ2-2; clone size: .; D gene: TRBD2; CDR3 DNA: TGTGCCAGCAGTGAATATGGACTAGCCGGCTACACCGGGGAGCTGTTTTTT; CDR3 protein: CASSEYGLAGYTGELFF
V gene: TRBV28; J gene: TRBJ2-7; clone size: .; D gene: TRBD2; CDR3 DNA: TGTGCCAGCAGTCCACGGGGTAGCGGGAACTACGAGCAGTACTTC; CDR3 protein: CASSPRGSGNYEQYF
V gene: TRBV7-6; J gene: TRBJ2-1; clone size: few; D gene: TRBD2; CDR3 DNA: TGTGCCAGCAGCTTAGTAGGACTAGATGGGGCACATGAGCAGTTCTTC; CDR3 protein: CASSLVGLDGAHEQFF
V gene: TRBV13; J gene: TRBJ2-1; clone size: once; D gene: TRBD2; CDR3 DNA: TGTGCCAGCAGCTCCACCGGATGGACTAGCGGGGGGGCCAGGGTCAATGAGCAGTTCTTC; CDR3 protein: CASSSTGWTSGGARVNEQFF
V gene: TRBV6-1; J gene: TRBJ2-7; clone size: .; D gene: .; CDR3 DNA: TGTGCCAGCAGTGAGGTCGGAGAAGCGGTACCCTACGAGCAGTACTTC; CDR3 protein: CASSEVGEAVPYEQYF
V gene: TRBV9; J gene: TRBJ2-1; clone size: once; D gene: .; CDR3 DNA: TGTGCCAGGACGGACAGCAAAAAGGGCAATGAGCAGTTCTTC; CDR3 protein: CARTDSKKGNEQFF
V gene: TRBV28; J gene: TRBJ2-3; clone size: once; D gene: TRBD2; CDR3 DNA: TGTGCCAGCAGTGTAACTAGCGGGAGGAGGGGAGATACGCAGTATTTT; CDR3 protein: CASSVTSGRRGDTQYF
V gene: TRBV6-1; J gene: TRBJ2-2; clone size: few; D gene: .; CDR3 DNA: TGTGCCAGCAGTGAAACTCCAGGGGAAGCCGGGGAGCTGTTTTTT; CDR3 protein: CASSETPGEAGELFF
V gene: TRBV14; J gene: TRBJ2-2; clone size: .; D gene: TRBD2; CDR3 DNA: TGTGCCAGCAGCCAAGATTACCAGAAGGGAGGCGGGAGAGGAACCGGGGAGCTGTTTTTT; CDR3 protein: CASSQDYQKGGGRGTGELFF
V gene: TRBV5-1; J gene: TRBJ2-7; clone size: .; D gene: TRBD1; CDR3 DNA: TGCGCCAGCAGCCCGAGGACAGGGGAAGGCGAGCAGTACTTC; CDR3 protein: CASSPRTGEGEQYF
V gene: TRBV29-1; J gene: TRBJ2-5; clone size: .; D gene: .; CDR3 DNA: TGCAGCGGGTATAGCGGCCAAGAGACCCAGTACTTC; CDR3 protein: CSGYSGQETQYF
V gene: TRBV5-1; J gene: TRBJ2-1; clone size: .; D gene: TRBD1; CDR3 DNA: TGCGCCAGCAGCTTGGGGGGGCCGGGACAGGGTTACAATGAGCAGTTCTTC; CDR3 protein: CASSLGGPGQGYNEQFF
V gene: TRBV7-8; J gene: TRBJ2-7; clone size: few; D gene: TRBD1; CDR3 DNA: TGTGCCAGCAGCATGGGACAGGTCTTGACCTACGAGCAGTACTTC; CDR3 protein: CASSMGQVLTYEQYF
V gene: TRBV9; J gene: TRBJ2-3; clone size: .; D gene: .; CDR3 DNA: TGTGCCAGCAGCGGAGAAGGACTTTTCCCCACAGATACGCAGTATTTT; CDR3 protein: CASSGEGLFPTDTQYF
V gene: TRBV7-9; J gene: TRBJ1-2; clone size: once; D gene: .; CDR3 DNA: TGTGCCAGCAGCTCCCTGGCGGAGGGCTATGGCTACACCTTC; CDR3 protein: CASSSLAEGYGYTF
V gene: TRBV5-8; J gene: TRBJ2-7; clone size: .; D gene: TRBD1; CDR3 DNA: TGTGCCAGCAGCTTGATCCCCGGGACAGTCTACGAGCAGTACTTC; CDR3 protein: CASSLIPGTVYEQYF